This TCR beta chain was identified in a study of CD8+CD57+ T cells in acquired aplastic anemia. General study points: Patients and controls shared around 30 CD8+ CDR3 sequences.

Regarding this clonotype: Antigen: not known.

Sequenced patients had shown CD8+CD57+ cell expansion by flow cytometry. The use of genomic DNA as template underpinned the TCR beta VDJ and CDR3 profiling. Via MiXCR, TCRdb re-called the reads, giving one row per CDR3 protein. This sample carries fewer than 300,000 distinct CDR3 sequences, less than 85% of them seen once, and the ten largest clones take 40% to 55%. The clonotype originates from a human donor with aplastic anemia. The sequenced material came from sorted CD4+, CD8+, or CD8+CD57+ T cells (not recorded which) from PBMCs.

The CDR3 nucleotides read TGTGCCAGCAGCCAAGGACAGGACTATGGCTACACCTTC. Translated, it gives CASSQGQDYGYTF. The chain is built from TRBV7-8 and TRBJ1-2, with 7 bases identical to TRBD1. The CDR3 runs to 13 residues. The junction had 3 bases not matched to a gene; V was cut back by 5 bases and J by 3 bases. Germline V gene data show CDR1 as SGHVS and CDR2 as FQNEAQ.